What follows is one T cell receptor beta chain and its context. The target antigen is unknown. One entry per CDR3 protein results from TCRdb running MiXCR on the 5' RACE reads. The sample carries around 340,000 distinct CDR3 sequences, 15% to 20% recorded once. The ends were cut back, 5 bases at V and 8 bases at J, with 15 bases in the middle. This CDR3 has 13 residues. Per germline, CDR1 MNHEY and CDR2 SMNVEV (reference sequence). This sample is part of a study of T-cell memory formation after mild COVID-19. The wider study: Largely, the TCR clusters proved donor specific.

Study results and limitations: Nothing showed for sure that second-wave clones peaking on day 37 were SARS-CoV-2 specific. CD4+ bias marked clones expanding day 15 to 37, unlike balanced contracting clones. Contracting CD8+ clones were enriched in EMRA, CD4+ mainly in CM and EM.

This clonotype was obtained from a man aged 18 to 30 who had mild COVID-19 (a few samples of this study predate the infection). Cell type and time point are not known. The chain employs TRBV27 and TRBJ1-1; D remains ambiguous. Sequencing was done on a sample of PBMCs or a T cell subset sorted from them (not recorded which). CDR3 nucleotides: TGTGCCAGCAGTCCGTCCGCGGCACCCGAAGCTTTCTTT. Protein product: CASSPSAAPEAFF.